This TCR beta chain was identified in a study of CD8+ T cells in alopecia areata (dated by TCRdb to between 2018 and 2020). Regarding the complete study: In both human patients and the C3H/HeJ mouse model, the study applied high-throughput TCRbeta sequencing to look at T cell clonal expansion in alopecia areata. In humans, TCRbeta sequencing was performed on scalp tissue and on sorted CD4+ and CD8+ peripheral blood T cells from healthy controls and from patients with patchy or totalis/universalis alopecia areata. Amplification of TCRbeta CDR3 regions was done by immunoSEQ multiplex PCR using 35 Vbeta forward primers and 13 Jbeta reverse primers. Scalp clonality was compared among normal scalp (n=4), patchy alopecia areata scalp (n=8), and alopecia totalis/universalis scalp (n=8). The RNA source kit depended on sample type: the PAXgene miRNA kit for fixed scalp, the miRNeasy kit for PBMCs, and the RNeasy kit for mouse skin. Results and caveats for the whole study, not just this receptor: Compared with normal scalp, lesional scalp had higher clonality and more expanded CD8+ clones, particularly in alopecia totalis/universalis, a pattern that suggests antigenic drive. Shared TCR sequences between patients were less evident than in mice, which may be partly attributable to HLA diversity in the patient population. Unlike mouse skin, which is dominated by gammadelta T cells, normal human skin has resident alphabeta T cells that are also sequenced, and this complicates analysis of the scalp TCR repertoire.

For this clone: No cognate antigen has been identified for it. Base qualities were left out, and no much larger clone turns up one base away.

Library preparation used the immunoSEQ multiplex PCR assay. RNA was extracted from all samples and reverse transcribed into cDNA as template for TCR sequencing. First-strand cDNA was synthesized with SuperScript III using a 2:1 mix of oligo-dT and random hexamers. Amplification bias was assessed with a synthetic immune receptor repertoire, and residual bias was removed computationally. In the original analysis: Raw reads were preprocessed for error removal, and CDR3 was defined according to IMGT conventions as running from the conserved cysteine to phenylalanine. Clonality was computed by normalizing Shannon entropy by log2 of the number of productive unique TCRs and subtracting the result from 1. Whether each scalp clone was CD4 or CD8 was inferred by checking scalp TCRbeta sequences against the CD4 and CD8 repertoires from sorted blood. TCRdb mirrors the immuneACCESS table, restricted to in-frame sequences. Some clones are absent from its copies; in checked studies, under half trace to an unresolved V gene, and the reason for the others is unknown. V and J calls and clone size are copied from that table; D and trimming were computed from the DNA. The sample table holds some 200,000 clones, of which more than 50% were seen once. The top ten clones comprise nearly 5% of the sample.

PBMCs were isolated by density centrifugation and stained for CD3, CD4 and CD8, and CD4+ and CD8+ T cells were sorted on a FACSAria. Unaffected controls provided scalp biopsies and blood samples. The V end gives up 10 bases and the J end 5 bases, leaving 12 bases in the junction not matched to a gene. The CDR3 starts with the cysteine, ends with the phenylalanine, and has 14 residues. This entry keeps only the CDR3 DNA: 42 bases, framed from base 1. The germline V gene (reference sequence) gives CDR1 as LNHDA and CDR2 as SQIVND. The sequencing sample was made of CD8+ T cells sorted from blood. The V and J genes are TRBV19 and TRBJ1-1, and 8 bases in between align with TRBD1. The clonotype originates from a human donor in good health. The sequence in DNA is TGTGCCACCCGGGCAGGGGGCACGGGGACTGAAGCTTTCTTT. Translated, it reads CATRAGGTGTEAFF. The variable domain in full, with residues beyond the CDR3 obtained from the reference TRBV19 and TRBJ1-1 genes, is DGGITQSPKYLFRKEGQNVTLSCEQNLNHDAMYWYRQDPGQGLRLIYYSQIVNDFQKGDIAEGYSVSREKKESFPLTVTSAQKNPTAFYLCATRAGGTGTEAFFGQGTRLTVV.